Sequencing of this T cell receptor (beta chain) was carried out in a study of regulatory T cells in long-lasting Graves disease. The V gene end was trimmed by 4 bases and the J gene end by 6 bases; junction bases not matched to a gene: 1. CDR3 length: 12 residues. This clonotype was observed many times. Libraries of TCR beta came from iRepertoire HTBI primers plus Arm-PCR of CDR3 regions. TCRdb fed the multiplex PCR reads into MiXCR, producing one record per CDR3 protein. The table shows about 350,000 distinct CDR3 sequences, with 16% occurring only once. The time point denotes: newly diagnosed GD, antithyroid drugs for less than 3 months. Researchers made the TCR library from RNA that was extracted from PBMCs. The same data also contributed to another study, on T cells in Graves' hyperthyroidism and ophthalmopathy. This second report adds: Clinicians diagnosed patients from clinical symptoms, serum thyroxine and TRAb, thyroid ultrasound and orbital computed tomography.

The chain carries TRBV12-3 or TRBV12-4 and TRBJ1-2; 8 positions match TRBD1. The sequence derives from a woman aged 18-30 years with Graves disease. The specimen was peripheral blood mononuclear cells (PBMCs), collected at new diagnosis, from a patient treated with antithyroid drugs. The CDR3 sequence: CASSSQGDGYTF. DNA for the CDR3: TGTGCCAGCAGTTCACAGGGGGATGGCTACACCTTC.